Below are 23 T cell receptor beta chains sequenced from a single sample in a study of CD8+CD57+ T cells in acquired aplastic anemia. Whoever was chosen for sequencing had shown CD8+CD57+ cell expansion by flow cytometry. According to the study, genomic DNA was the template for TCR beta VDJ and CDR3 profiling. Each CDR3 protein gets one entry after TCRdb re-called the reads with MiXCR. The table lists roughly 250,000 distinct CDR3 sequences, approximately 45% of them singletons, with over 7.5% in the top ten. Sequencing was performed on sorted CD4+, CD8+, or CD8+CD57+ T cells (not recorded which) from PBMCs. The receptor set was obtained from a human donor with aplastic anemia.

As to this clonotype: Just one base apart from a much larger clone, this may be a read error. The chain is built from TRBV19 and TRBJ1-5; D is unresolved. V was trimmed by 3 bases and J by 0 bases, leaving 12 bases between them. This CDR3 region has 16 residues. Germline V gives CDR1 LNHDA, CDR2 SQIVND (reference sequence). The CDR3 reads CASSIAPGYSNQPQHF. The CDR3 region has the DNA TGTGCCAGTAGTATTGCGCCGGGGTATAGCAATCAGCCCCAGCATTTT.

The chain combines TRBV20-1 with TRBJ2-3; no firm D call. The CDR3 loop spans 12 amino acids. Germline CDR1 is DFQATT and CDR2 is SNEGSKA (reference sequence). Trimming removed 6 bases at V and 5 bases at J, with 12 bases between. CDR3 nucleotide sequence: TGCAGTGCACTTGACGGCGGAGATACGCAGTATTTT. Translating it yields CSALDGGDTQYF.

The rearrangement links TRBV2 to TRBJ2-7; 8 bases map to TRBD1. With 3 bases clipped from V and 5 bases from J, the junction kept 9 bases outside the gene matches. The CDR3 is 15 amino acids. Germline CDR1 and CDR2: SNHLY and FYNNEI. DNA for the CDR3: TGTGCCAGCAGTGATAGGGCAGGGGGCGTCCACGAGCAGTACTTC. Its protein product is CASSDRAGGVHEQYF.

At least ten counts were recorded for this clonotype. This chain links TRBV29-1 with TRBJ2-3, with D perhaps TRBD1 or TRBD2 (7 bases each). CDR1 and CDR2 from the germline V gene are SQVTM and ANQGSEA. The CDR3 contains 13 residues. Trimming shortened V by 3 bases and J by 6 bases, and 13 bases separated the two germline ends. The CDR3 DNA reads TGCAGCGTTGAGAGCGGGACAGCCGATACGCAGTATTTT. This sequence encodes CSVESGTADTQYF.

This clonotype was seen a single time. The chain carries TRBV7-2 and TRBJ2-1; TRBD2 matches at 7 bases. Germline CDR1 is SGHTA and CDR2 is FQGNSA. The CDR3 sequence is 12 residues long. Germline trimming cut 4 bases from V and 9 bases from J; bases unmatched to any gene: 3. Here the CDR3 reads CASSSTSSEQFF. The CDR3 coding sequence is TGTGCCAGCAGCTCGACTAGCAGTGAGCAGTTCTTC.

The V and J genes are TRBV12-3 or TRBV12-4 and TRBJ2-3; 10 bases agree with TRBD2. The CDR3 has 14 residues. V dropped 5 bases and J dropped 5; count of bases not matched to a gene: 4. The CDR3 reads CASSSGGAVDTQYF. CDR3 sequence (DNA): TGTGCCAGCAGTAGCGGGGGGGCTGTAGATACGCAGTATTTT.

This clonotype showed up many times. The rearrangement joins TRBV12-3 or TRBV12-4 to TRBJ1-2; a weak D match, TRBD1 (6 bases). The CDR3 spans 15 residues. V was cut by 3 bases and J by 4 bases, with 15 bases left in between. The CDR3, as DNA: TGTGCCAGCAGTTTTAGACCGGACAGCACCTATGGCTACACCTTC. This codes for CASSFRPDSTYGYTF.

The rearrangement joins TRBV30 to TRBJ1-1; D remains ambiguous. CDR3 length equals 13 residues. V was shortened by 0 bases and J by 1 base, with 6 bases between the two germline ends. From germline, CDR1 is GTSNPN and CDR2 SVGIG (reference sequence). As DNA, the CDR3 is TGTGCCTGGAGTGTAGATGCGAACACTGAAGCTTTCTTT. Translating gives CAWSVDANTEAFF. The full variable domain, completed using reference TRBV30 and TRBJ1-1, is SQTIHQWPATLVQPVGSPLSLECTVEGTSNPNLYWYRQAAGRGLQLLFYSVGIGQISSEVPQNLSASRPQDRQFILSSKKLLLSDSGFYLCAWSVDANTEAFFGQGTRLTVV.

This clonotype was seen at least ten times. V usage is TRBV19 and J usage is TRBJ2-3, with a possible D match to TRBD1 (6 bases). This CDR3 spans 14 amino acids. The V end lost 6 bases, the J end lost 0 bases, and 10 bases lay between the germline ends. The germline CDR1 and CDR2 sequences are LNHDA and SQIVND (reference sequence). The CDR3 nucleotides read TGTGCCAGTAGACAGGGAACTAGCACAGATACGCAGTATTTT. Protein sequence: CASRQGTSTDTQYF.

The chain combines TRBV19 with TRBJ1-6; tentatively, D is TRBD1 (6 bases). The CDR3 covers 15 residues. V was cut by 3 bases and J by 7 bases, with 13 bases left in between. Germline V gene sequence: CDR1 LNHDA, CDR2 SQIVND (reference sequence). CDR3 protein: CASSIPEGGNSPLHF. DNA for the CDR3: TGTGCCAGTAGTATCCCAGAAGGGGGGAATTCACCCCTCCACTTT.

As for this clonotype: At one end, the junction sequence differs from germline, possibly due to a read error. V is TRBV7-8 and J is TRBJ2-1, with D possibly being TRBD2 (5 bases). The CDR3 loop spans 15 amino acids. The V gene's germline CDR1 is SGHVS and CDR2 FQNEAQ. This CDR3 is CASSLKSSSYNEQFF. The DNA for the CDR3 is TGTGCCAGCAGCTTAAAGTCTAGCTCCTATAATGAGCAGTTCTTC. Looking up the rest from reference TRBV7-8 and TRBJ2-1 gives the full variable domain: GAGVSQSPRYKVAKRGQDVALRCDPISGHVSLFWYQQALGQGPEFLTYFQNEAQLDKSGLPSDRFFAERPEGSVSTLKIQRTQQEDSAVYLCASSLKSSSYNEQFFGPGTRLTVL.

In the case of this clonotype: Germline and junction disagree at one end, which may indicate a read error. V and J are TRBV15 and TRBJ2-3; tentative D call: TRBD2 (6 bases). The CDR3 consists of 15 residues. Per germline, CDR1 LNHNV and CDR2 YYDKDF (reference sequence). CDR3 sequence reads: CASSPRDSSTDTQYF. In DNA, the CDR3 is TGTGCCAGCAGCCCTCGGGACTCATCCACAGATACGCAGTATTTT.

The chain uses TRBV4-2 and TRBJ2-7; 14 positions match TRBD2. Per germline, CDR1 LGHNA and CDR2 YNFKEQ. The ends lost 4 bases at V and 5 bases at J; junction bases unmatched: 19. This CDR3 spans 20 amino acids. CDR3 sequence (DNA): TGTGCCAGCAGCCTTCGAATTCTGGGACTAGCGGGGGCGTTCGTCGACGAGCAGTACTTC. Encoded protein: CASSLRILGLAGAFVDEQYF.

Only a few counts were recorded for this clonotype. V gene TRBV30 combines with J gene TRBJ1-1, with 9 bases identical to TRBD1. The J segment lost 7 bases and the V segment lost 2 bases, leaving 8 bases of the junction unmatched. Germline V lookup: CDR1 GTSNPN, CDR2 SVGIG (reference sequence). The CDR3 length is 14 residues. DNA for the CDR3: TGTGCCTGGAGTTCGACAGGGGGGGCCGATGAAGCTTTCTTT. Protein product: CAWSSTGGADEAFF.

The rearrangement joins TRBV19 to TRBJ2-1; 7 bases align to TRBD1. CDR3 length: 15 amino acids. Trimming removed 6 bases from V and 0 bases from J; junction bases left unmatched: 5. The germline CDR1 and CDR2 sequences are LNHDA and SQIVND (reference sequence). This CDR3 is CASRLDRSSYNEQFF. The CDR3 DNA reads as TGTGCCAGTAGACTGGACAGGAGCTCCTACAATGAGCAGTTCTTC.

This clonotype was picked up many times. The V gene is TRBV27, the J gene TRBJ2-1; no clear D gene. V was shortened by 4 bases and J by 6 bases, with 4 bases between the two germline ends. Germline CDR1 reads MNHEY; CDR2 reads SMNVEV (reference sequence). The CDR3 runs 11 residues. CDR3 sequence (DNA): TGTGCCAGCAGTTCGGCCAATGAGCAGTTCTTC. Translated, it gives CASSSANEQFF.

This clonotype was picked up many times. The V gene is TRBV4-1, the J gene TRBJ2-7; 12 bases match TRBD1. V gave up 4 bases and J gave up 5 bases; unmatched junction bases: 6. Looked up from germline, CDR1 is MGHRA and CDR2 is YSYEKL. This CDR3 contains 15 residues. CDR3 coding DNA: TGCGCCAGCAGCCCGGTGGGGACAGGGGGCAACGAGCAGTACTTC. It encodes CASSPVGTGGNEQYF.

This clonotype was seen ten or more times. V and J are TRBV6-5 and TRBJ2-7; TRBD1 might be the D (6 bases). Germline lookup yields CDR1 MNHEY and CDR2 SVGAGI. The length of the CDR3 is 15 residues. The V and J ends lost 2 bases and 2 bases respectively, with 13 bases between them. CDR3 amino acids: CASSYVTGPAYEQYF. CDR3 in DNA: TGTGCCAGCAGTTACGTAACAGGGCCGGCCTACGAGCAGTACTTC.

The chain recombines TRBV2 with TRBJ2-7; D unresolved. Deletions cut 4 bases from V and 4 bases from J, with 8 bases between. The CDR3 is 12 residues long. Germline-derived CDR1 and CDR2 are SNHLY and FYNNEI. CDR3 bases: TGTGCCAGCAGTGGAGTAATGTACGAGCAGTACTTC. This encodes CASSGVMYEQYF.

In this sample, this clonotype turned up a few times. J is TRBJ1-1 and V is TRBV28; a possible D gene is TRBD1 (5 bases). CDR1 is MDHEN, CDR2 SYDVKM, per germline. This CDR3 contains 14 residues. Trimming removed 3 bases at V and 8 bases at J, with 16 bases between. CDR3 sequence (DNA): TGTGCCAGCAGTTTTGGGACCGGAGAATACGAAGCTTTCTTT. It translates to CASSFGTGEYEAFF.

In this sample, this clonotype turned up many times. The gene calls are TRBV20-1 and TRBJ1-6, with TRBD1 as a possible D gene (5 bases). Deletions cut 3 bases from V and 6 bases from J, with 12 bases between. The CDR3 is made up of 14 amino acids. CDR1 and CDR2 (germline): DFQATT, SNEGSKA (reference sequence). CDR3 loop: CSASLSGLNSPLHF. The CDR3 nucleotides are TGCAGTGCTAGCCTATCGGGGCTTAATTCACCCCTCCACTTT.

This clonotype was counted between two and nine times. This chain links TRBV5-4 with TRBJ2-7; 9 nucleotides align to TRBD2. Germline values: CDR1 SGHNT, CDR2 YYREEE (reference sequence). The ends lost 3 bases at V and 0 bases at J; junction bases unmatched: 10. The CDR3 covers 17 residues. This chain's CDR3 is CASSSPNSGGLSYEQYF. The CDR3 bases are TGTGCCAGCAGCTCACCCAATAGCGGGGGCCTCTCCTACGAGCAGTACTTC.

This sequence joins TRBV7-2 and TRBJ2-3; no reliable D call. Per germline, CDR1 SGHTA and CDR2 FQGNSA. With 7 bases removed from V and 0 bases from J, the gap between germline ends came to 5 bases. The CDR3 loop spans 12 amino acids. CDR3 sequence reads: CASTASTDTQYF. The CDR3 DNA is TGTGCCAGCACAGCTAGCACAGATACGCAGTATTTT.